This TCR beta chain was recovered during a study of blood T cell repertoires in COVID-19. Across the whole study: Specimens from acute and convalescent COVID-19 originated in the United States, Italy and Spain. T cells, B-cell-depleted T cells, or PBMCs supplied cDNA or gDNA.

In the authors' methods: Researchers report that nucleated cell counts were estimated from reference gene primer amplification. Sequencing used immunoSEQ multiplex PCR; TCRdb keeps in-frame clones, though not all of them. From that table come the V and J calls and clone size; the DNA was used to work out D and trimming. The data hold 60,000 to 75,000 clones, with more than 75% observed a single time. V was pared by 5 bases and J by 7 bases, with 9 bases of the junction left unmatched. This CDR3 spans 15 amino acids. The germline V gene has CDR1 SNHLY and CDR2 FYNNEI. The chain joins TRBV2 to TRBJ2-3; TRBD1 agrees at 10 bases. Specimen: peripheral blood. The source is a woman aged 60-75 years with acute or convalescent COVID-19. DNA of the CDR3: TGTGCCAGCAGTTCGGGGACAGGGGTTTCAAATACGCAGTATTTT. It specifies CASSSGTGVSNTQYF.